This T cell receptor (beta chain) was sequenced for a study of cytomegalovirus exposure and HLA in healthy donors. This clone was observed once. Its matching antigen is unknown. PCR involved 60 Vbeta and 13 Jbeta primers. Profiling relied on immunoSEQ multiplex PCR, and the TCRdb table lists in-frame clones only, not all of them. This sample has around 170,000 clones, with around 80% found just once. Study-wide results and limits: The listing of 150 to 200 TCR beta chains classed them as cytomegalovirus-associated. When analyzed later, the rates of TCR association showed variation by HLA locus, with DRB1 the most and HLA-C the fewest. Rarity marked most TCR sequences, yet some public TCRs occurred in many donors.

Healthy donors of bone marrow made up the group. Germline-derived CDR1 and CDR2 are MNHEY and SMNVEV (reference sequence). With 3 bases removed from V and 1 base from J, the gap between germline ends came to 10 bases. The CDR3 consists of 15 residues. Sequenced input: PBMCs. This chain uses TRBV27 with TRBJ1-5, with D maybe TRBD1 (5 bases). The receptor was derived from a woman aged 18-29 years in good health and CMV-seronegative. The CDR3 DNA reads TGTGCCAGCAGTTTGGTGGGGGGGAGCAATCAGCCCCAGCATTTT. This encodes CASSLVGGSNQPQHF.